Sequencing of this T cell receptor beta chain was carried out in a study of CD8 T cells in ankylosing spondylitis. V gave up 7 bases and J gave up 3 bases, with 13 bases separating them. The CDR3 length is 13 residues. CDR1 is MDHEN, CDR2 SYDVKM, per germline. Study-wide points: What seemed typical of ankylosing spondylitis blood was a TCR beta motif built from about 8 highly homologous variants. Several of the motif variants were reported before in synovial fluid and blood from reactive arthritis. As for the disease-linked clones, they showed a CD8+ phenotype and occurred at relatively low frequencies in peripheral blood.

This clonotype was picked up one time. Its target is not known. Quantitative 5'-RACE was performed with molecular barcodes, and it yielded the TCR beta libraries. TCRdb processed the 5' RACE reads anew with MiXCR; each CDR3 protein has one entry. This table holds about 250,000 distinct CDR3 sequences, roughly 32% found once. Sequencing was done on a sample of blood, either unsorted or a sorted T cell fraction (not recorded which). This sequence joins TRBV28 and TRBJ2-7; weak D call: TRBD2 (6 bases). This sequence was found in a male donor with ankylosing spondylitis or in good health (not recorded which). As DNA, the CDR3 is TGTGCCAGCAACGGCCGCGGGGACTACGAGCAGTACTTC. Encoded protein: CASNGRGDYEQYF.